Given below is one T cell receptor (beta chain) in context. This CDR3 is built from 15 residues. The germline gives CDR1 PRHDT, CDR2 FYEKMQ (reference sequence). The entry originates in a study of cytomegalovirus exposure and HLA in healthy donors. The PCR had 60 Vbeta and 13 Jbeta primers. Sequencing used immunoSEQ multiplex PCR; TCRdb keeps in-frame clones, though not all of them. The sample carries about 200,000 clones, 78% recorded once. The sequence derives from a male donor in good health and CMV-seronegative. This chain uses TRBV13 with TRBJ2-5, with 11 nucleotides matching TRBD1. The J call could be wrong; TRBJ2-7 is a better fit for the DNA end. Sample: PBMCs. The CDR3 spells CASRPWTGGVYEQYF. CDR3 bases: TGTGCCAGCCGGCCATGGACAGGGGGCGTCTACGAGCAGTACTTC.